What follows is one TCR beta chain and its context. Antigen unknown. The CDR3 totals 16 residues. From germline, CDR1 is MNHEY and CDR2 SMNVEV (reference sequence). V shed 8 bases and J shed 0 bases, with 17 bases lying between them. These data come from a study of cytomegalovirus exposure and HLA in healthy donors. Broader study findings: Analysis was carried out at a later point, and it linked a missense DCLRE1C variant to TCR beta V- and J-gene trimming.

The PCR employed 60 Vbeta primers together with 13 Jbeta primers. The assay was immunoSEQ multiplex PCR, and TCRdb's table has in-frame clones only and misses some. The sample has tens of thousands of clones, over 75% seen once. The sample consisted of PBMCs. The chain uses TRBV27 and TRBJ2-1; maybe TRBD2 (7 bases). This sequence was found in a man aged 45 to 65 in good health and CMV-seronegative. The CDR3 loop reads CASRKGGGSSYNEQFF. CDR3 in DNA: TGTGCCAGCCGTAAGGGGGGCGGGAGCTCCTACAATGAGCAGTTCTTC.